This T cell receptor (beta chain) was captured in a study of T cells in Graves' hyperthyroidism and ophthalmopathy (dated by TCRdb to about 2019). With regard to the full study: Peripheral blood samples were taken at the time of initial diagnosis, prior to any treatment. TCR V-J signatures able to tell the groups apart were searched for in a discovery cohort of 95 to 100 patients, of whom roughly 42 had Graves' ophthalmopathy and more than 55 had stable Graves' hyperthyroidism. An independent validation cohort of fewer than 20 hyperthyroidism patients and about 16 patients who later progressed to ophthalmopathy tested prospective prediction of ophthalmopathy. For training and testing, the 110 or so patients in the discovery cohort were randomly divided in a 7:3 ratio. The study also compared thyroid tissue and blood T-cell repertoires from 5 to 7 Graves' hyperthyroidism patients. After sampling, hyperthyroidism patients received methimazole starting at 30 mg daily, and ophthalmopathy patients received high-dose intravenous methylprednisolone. The paper reports TCR Vbeta CDR3 sequencing of some 140 peripheral blood samples: some 44 ophthalmopathy, under 85 hyperthyroidism and approximately 17 progressor patients.

What the research found in general, with its limitations: Blood samples also contained most of the expanded thyroid clonotypes (frequency above 0.001), which suggests that blood repertoires may reflect thyroid immune responses. Sample size was not statistically predetermined, and investigators were not blinded to group allocation. A 13 V-J signature model separated ophthalmopathy from stable hyperthyroidism, with approximately 86% sensitivity and about 81% specificity in cross-validation and 80%/75% in testing. In validation, the model predicted progression to ophthalmopathy with over 65% sensitivity and approximately 78% specificity, a median of approximately 6.7 months before onset.

CDR1 LGHDT and CDR2 YNNKEL were looked up in the germline V gene (reference sequence). The V end loses 8 bases and the J end loses 2 bases, and a stretch of 13 bases separates them. The cysteine opens and the phenylalanine closes a CDR3 of 13 amino acids. Of all the DNA, just the CDR3 is kept, 39 bases in frame from base 1. A patient counted as having stable Graves' hyperthyroidism if no progression to ophthalmopathy occurred over 18 months of follow-up. The hyperthyroidism patients were between 18 and 65 years old and newly diagnosed, with a disease duration of less than 2 months. Patients with uncontrolled infections, other autoimmune diseases, pregnancy or lactation were excluded. Diagnoses were based on clinical symptoms, serum thyroxine and TRAb, thyroid ultrasound and orbital computed tomography. Ficoll-Paque density gradient centrifugation was used to isolate PBMCs from around 10 ml of fresh peripheral blood. Total RNA was extracted using Trizol reagent, and RNA quality was assessed on an Agilent 2100 Bioanalyzer.

Points on this clonotype: The antigen this receptor binds is unknown. Per-nucleotide qualities are absent, and no much larger clonotype sits a single base away.

The TCR beta CDR3 regions were amplified from RNA transcripts. For the first round of RT-PCR on the TCR CDR3, the HTBI primer set was used together with the Qiagen OneStep RT-PCR kit. The libraries were constructed in a second round of multiplex PCR and then size-selected and purified. Libraries were sequenced paired-end with 100 bp reads on an Illumina HiSeq2000. The study's own analysis went as follows. SOAPnuke was used to process the raw data, with reads discarded if the reads contained adapters or uncalled bases, had a mean Phred below 15, or lacked an exact constant-primer or identifier match. COPE v1.2.5 was used to merge high-quality paired reads, and clonotypes were defined as unique nucleotide sequences. MiTCR v1.1 was used to align the clonotypes against IMGT TRBV, TRBD and TRBJ reference segments. The analysis was restricted to V-J combinations with a frequency above 0.0001, which together covered roughly 99% of the repertoires. A TCS score was defined as the ratio of F50 (clonal expansion) to E x V (chaos), with BLOSUM62-based TCRdist applied between CDR3 peptides within each V-J. Welch's t-statistics and random forest reduced around 550 V-J features to 13, which were used in a naive Bayes classifier (R e1071). TCRdb reanalyzed the raw reads on its own, using fastp at Q25 for trimming and MiXCR for clone calling, and kept in-frame beta chains. One record per CDR3 amino acid sequence lists the most common genes and DNA. In this record, the V and J calls reflect TCRdb's handling and not the investigators' own analysis. This sample gives about 740,000 distinct CDR3 sequences in total; approximately 15% of them show up just once. The ten largest clones take up roughly 10% of the sample.

The V gene is TRBV3-1 and the J gene is TRBJ2-7; the D gene cannot be resolved beyond TRBD1 or TRBD2, each matching 5 bases. The receptor's source is a woman between 18 and 29 years old with Graves' hyperthyroidism. The sequenced sample consisted of blood. The CDR3 loop reads CASEERGTYEQYF. In nucleotide form, the sequence is TGTGCCAGCGAGGAGAGGGGTACCTACGAGCAGTACTTC.